This TCR beta chain was captured in a study of identifying expanded T cells in peripheral blood. During the collection period, no donor immune events like infections were recorded. Repertoires were generated with immunoSEQ multiplex PCR, while TCRdb's copy carries only in-frame clones and drops some. This sample has over 65,000 clones, with about 87% found just once. Remarks on this clone: Antigen unknown.

Whole-study findings and limits: Approximately two-week clone count variance significantly increased as total template count grew. About 1.2 clones differed between technical replicates, versus about 16 and 19 over time.

Per the germline V gene, CDR1 is SQVTM and CDR2 is ANQGSEA. V shed 4 bases and J 5 bases; nucleotides not matched to a gene: 5. This CDR3 has 14 amino acids. Sequencing used blood. The origin of this receptor is a person aged 18 to 70 in good health. The V call is TRBV29-1, the J call TRBJ2-7, with 13 bases identical to TRBD2. CDR3 region: CSVGTSGGWDEQYF. The CDR3 DNA reads as TGCAGCGTTGGGACTAGCGGGGGCTGGGACGAGCAGTACTTC.